This note documents a single TCR beta chain sequence. This sample is drawn from a study of response to subunit inactivated influenza vaccine. Via MiXCR, TCRdb re-called the RT-PCR reads, giving one row per CDR3 protein. This sample has 500,000 to 600,000 distinct CDR3 sequences, with 7.6% found just once. V lost 1 base, J lost 6 bases, and 18 bases lay in between. Germline V gives CDR1 LGHNA, CDR2 YNFKEQ. The CDR3 loop spans 16 amino acids. Sequences were derived from PBMCs from blood, sampled roughly 24 months after vaccination. The genes are TRBV4-2 and TRBJ1-2; possibly TRBD1 for D (6 bases). This clonotype originated in a man between 45 and 75 years old who received an inactivated influenza vaccine. CDR3 sequence: CASSQGQAQGLDGYTF. In DNA, the CDR3 is TGTGCCAGCAGCCAAGGACAGGCCCAGGGGCTTGATGGCTACACCTTC.